This T cell receptor (beta chain) came from a study of cytomegalovirus exposure and HLA in healthy donors. Findings of the study overall: A few chains tied to CMV proved CMV antigen-specific in vitro. According to a subsequent analysis, TCR clusters from the first cohort were inclined to appear together in the 120 validation repertoires. TCR beta chains numbering under 200 were designated cytomegalovirus-associated.

The repertoire was sequenced with immunoSEQ multiplex PCR; TCRdb's copy has only in-frame clones and lacks some. The sample consists of about 160,000 clones, nearly 90% of them appearing once. This CDR3 has 16 amino acids. The trim removed 1 base at V and 3 bases at J, leaving 7 bases unmatched. As for this clone: Its matching antigen is unknown.

The validation cohort, a group of 130 or so subjects, included the donors and was separate from the roughly 720-subject first cohort. This receptor was taken from a young woman in good health and CMV-seropositive. The chain carries TRBV5-7 and TRBJ2-1, with TRBD2 matching over 7 bases. TRBV5-7 is reported as an ORF; its role is uncertain. The sequenced material came from PBMCs. CDR3 loop: CASSLRGLLVYNEQFF. The CDR3 nucleotides are TGTGCCAGCAGCTTGAGGGGACTACTGGTCTACAATGAGCAGTTCTTC.